These 17 T cell receptor beta chains were all obtained from the same sample, sequenced in a study of OX40 agonist ivuxolimab in advanced cancers. The repertoire was sequenced with immunoSEQ multiplex PCR; TCRdb's copy has only in-frame clones and lacks some. The data show roughly 80,000 clones, around 86% seen once. The sequencing used CD4+ or CD8+ T cells sorted from blood, collected in a trial of the OX40 agonist ivuxolimab. All receptors come from an adult with an advanced solid tumor such as melanoma, head and neck, liver or kidney cancer.

This clone came up a few times. The V gene is TRBV30, the J gene TRBJ2-3; D gene uncertain. Trimming removed 3 bases from V and 2 bases from J, with 21 bases in between. Germline loops: CDR1 GTSNPN, CDR2 SVGIG (reference sequence). This CDR3 has 17 amino acids. DNA for the CDR3: TGTGCCTGGAGCTTGCCTACATTTTTCTTACACACAGATACGCAGTATTTT. Translating gives CAWSLPTFFLHTDTQYF. Complete variable domain (other parts from reference TRBV30 and TRBJ2-3): SQTIHQWPATLVQPVGSPLSLECTVEGTSNPNLYWYRQAAGRGLQLLFYSVGIGQISSEVPQNLSASRPQDRQFILSSKKLLLSDSGFYLCAWSLPTFFLHTDTQYFGPGTRLTVL.

The chain has TRBV7-6 and TRBJ1-3; D gene unclear. Germline lookup yields CDR1 SGHVS and CDR2 FNYEAQ. The CDR3 consists of 14 residues. The V gene lost 3 bases and the J gene lost 2 bases, with 8 bases spanning the gap. CDR3 region: CASSLGFAGNTIYF. The CDR3, as DNA: TGTGCCAGCAGCTTGGGATTCGCTGGAAACACCATATATTTT.

The chain employs TRBV6-1 and TRBJ2-7; 8 nucleotides agree with TRBD1. The CDR3 loop spans 13 amino acids. Germline CDR1 and CDR2: MNHNS and SASEGT. Trimming removed 7 bases from V and 3 bases from J; junction bases left unmatched: 5. In DNA form, the CDR3 reads TGTGCCAGCACTAGGACAGGGTTCTACGAGCAGTACTTC. Translation gives CASTRTGFYEQYF.

The chain employs TRBV7-9 and TRBJ1-2; D is undetermined. CDR3 size: 13 residues. Germline-derived CDR1 and CDR2 are SEHNR and FQNEAQ (reference sequence). The V and J ends lost 5 bases and 7 bases respectively, with 14 bases between them. The CDR3 spells CASSPPQVGGYTF. As DNA, the CDR3 is TGTGCCAGCAGCCCCCCCCAGGTGGGTGGCTACACCTTC.

V usage is TRBV30 and J usage is TRBJ2-1; D perhaps matches TRBD2 (7 bases). Germline-derived CDR1 and CDR2 are GTSNPN and SVGIG (reference sequence). Trimming took 0 bases from V and 8 from J, leaving 17 bases between them. This CDR3 spans 15 amino acids. Here the CDR3 DNA reads TGTGCCTGGAGTGTAGGGGGGGGAGGGTTGGATGAGCAGTTCTTC. Translating gives CAWSVGGGGLDEQFF.

This sequence joins TRBV30 and TRBJ1-1; D is ambiguous. The CDR3 spans 14 residues. The V and J ends lost 2 bases and 8 bases respectively, with 18 bases between them. Per the germline V gene, CDR1 is GTSNPN and CDR2 is SVGIG (reference sequence). The CDR3 DNA is TGTGCCTGGAGTACGGGAGACTCCAGGAGGGAAGCTTTCTTT. Translation: CAWSTGDSRREAFF.

The gene calls are TRBV23-1 and TRBJ2-7, with D perhaps TRBD2 (5 bases). TRBV23-1 is annotated as an ORF whose role is uncertain. V was clipped by 4 bases and J by 8 bases, with 18 bases between them. This CDR3 is built from 14 residues. The CDR3 bases are TGCGCCAGCAGTCGCCCCGGGAAAGTCGCGAAGCAGTACTTC. It codes for CASSRPGKVAKQYF.

V usage is TRBV30 and J usage is TRBJ2-3; perhaps TRBD2 as D (6 bases). The V gene lost 0 bases and the J gene lost 0 bases, with 7 bases spanning the gap. CDR1 and CDR2 from the germline V gene are GTSNPN and SVGIG (reference sequence). This CDR3 has 14 residues. CDR3 protein: CAWSVSGSTDTQYF. CDR3 in DNA: TGTGCCTGGAGTGTAAGCGGGAGCACAGATACGCAGTATTTT. The full variable domain, in which reference TRBV30 and TRBJ2-3 provide the parts outside the CDR3, is SQTIHQWPATLVQPVGSPLSLECTVEGTSNPNLYWYRQAAGRGLQLLFYSVGIGQISSEVPQNLSASRPQDRQFILSSKKLLLSDSGFYLCAWSVSGSTDTQYFGPGTRLTVL.

This clone is a singleton in its sample. The chain recombines TRBV7-3 with TRBJ2-5, with D perhaps matching TRBD2 (6 bases). The CDR3 loop spans 15 amino acids. The germline V and J ends were trimmed by 0 bases and 5 bases, with 13 bases remaining between them. The germline CDR1 and CDR2 sequences are SGHTA and FQGTGA. The CDR3 protein is CASSLTANREETQYF. In DNA form, the CDR3 reads TGTGCCAGCAGCTTAACGGCTAATCGGGAGGAGACCCAGTACTTC.

The V gene is TRBV6-4, the J gene TRBJ1-1; no reliable D call. The ends were cut back, 2 bases at V and 8 bases at J, with 15 bases in the middle. Per the germline V gene, CDR1 is MRHNA and CDR2 is SNTAGT. The CDR3 contains 14 residues. CDR3 residues: CASSDGYPGSEAFF. The CDR3 DNA sequence: TGTGCCAGCAGTGACGGATACCCCGGTTCCGAAGCTTTCTTT.

The gene calls are TRBV7-2 and TRBJ2-1; 9 positions match TRBD2. The J segment lost 2 bases and the V segment lost 5 bases, leaving 4 bases of the junction unmatched. The CDR3 consists of 15 residues. The germline gives CDR1 SGHTA, CDR2 FQGNSA. In DNA form, the CDR3 reads TGTGCCAGCAGCAACCTAGCGGGAACCTACAATGAGCAGTTCTTC. Protein: CASSNLAGTYNEQFF.

This clone was recorded once. The chain combines TRBV30 with TRBJ2-5; the D gene is possibly TRBD2 (5 bases). Deletions cut 3 bases from V and 2 bases from J, with 7 bases between. The CDR3 runs to 12 residues. CDR1 and CDR2 from the germline V gene are GTSNPN and SVGIG (reference sequence). In DNA form, the CDR3 reads TGTGCCTGGAGCCGGGAACAAGAGACCCAGTACTTC. Protein product: CAWSREQETQYF.

The rearrangement links TRBV18 to TRBJ1-1, with D uncertain. Trimming shortened V by 2 bases and J by 1 base, and 5 bases separated the two germline ends. The CDR3 is made up of 13 amino acids. Germline CDR1 reads KGHSH; CDR2 reads LQKENI. The CDR3 bases are TGTGCCAGCTCACCAACGGCGAACACTGAAGCTTTCTTT. Residues: CASSPTANTEAFF.

V gene TRBV5-4 combines with J gene TRBJ2-2; D may be TRBD1 (6 bases). CDR3 length: 15 amino acids. Trimming removed 4 bases from V and 6 bases from J, with 16 bases in between. CDR1 and CDR2 from the germline V gene are SGHNT and YYREEE (reference sequence). The DNA of the CDR3 is TGTGCCAGCAGCCCTGGGGGCCAAGTGTCCGGGGAGCTGTTTTTT. Residues: CASSPGGQVSGELFF.

Concerning this clone: Distinct nucleotide sequences in the sample also encode this CDR3. The gene calls are TRBV4-2 and TRBJ2-2, with D possibly called TRBD1 or TRBD2 (5 bases each). Germline loops: CDR1 LGHNA, CDR2 YNFKEQ. The CDR3 loop spans 17 amino acids. V was trimmed by 0 bases and J by 0 bases, leaving 11 bases between them. CDR3 coding DNA: TGTGCCAGCAGCCAAGATAAAGGGACCACGAACACCGGGGAGCTGTTTTTT. Translation gives CASSQDKGTTNTGELFF.

CDR3 sequence reads: CASSLGPGLAGGDTQYF. CDR3 sequence (DNA): TGTGCCAGCAGCTTAGGACCGGGACTAGCGGGCGGAGATACGCAGTATTTT. The chain uses TRBV13 and TRBJ2-3; TRBD2 matches at 12 bases. CDR3 size: 17 residues. From germline, CDR1 is PRHDT and CDR2 FYEKMQ (reference sequence). Trimming took 0 bases from V and 5 from J; bases not matched to a gene: 6. The variable domain in full, with the rest retrieved from reference TRBV13 and TRBJ2-3, is AAGVIQSPRHLIKEKRETATLKCYPIPRHDTVYWYQQGPGQDPQFLISFYEKMQSDKGSIPDRFSAQQFSDYHSELNMSSLELGDSALYFCASSLGPGLAGGDTQYFGPGTRLTVL.

The chain links TRBV6-5 to TRBJ1-2, with D maybe TRBD1 (6 bases). The CDR3 length is 14 residues. CDR1 MNHEY and CDR2 SVGAGI come from the germline V gene. Between the trimmed V and J ends, which lost 4 bases and 4 bases, there was a span of 13 bases. CDR3 coding DNA: TGTGCCAGCAGTTTGGGGGCGTCTGGCTATGGCTACACCTTC. It specifies CASSLGASGYGYTF.